This TCR beta chain was observed in a study of T cell repertoires in cytomegalovirus infection. The wider study: Indications came from public TCR beta signatures; they pointed to CMV infection and to a matching HLA type. Study-level findings and limits: The study found HLA-C-restricted CMV-specific TCR beta clonotypes dominating the ex vivo response.

V lost 2 bases and J lost 1, with 9 bases in between. This CDR3 spans 14 amino acids. Germline V lookup: CDR1 SEHNR, CDR2 FQNEAQ (reference sequence). This clonotype was seen a handful of times. Its antigen remains unknown. MiXCR, run by TCRdb on the reads, gives a single entry per CDR3 protein. The table has some 180,000 distinct CDR3 sequences, approximately 17% seen once. The chain is built from TRBV7-9 and TRBJ2-7; a possible D gene is TRBD2 (5 bases). The clonotype comes from a human donor in good health (CMV status not recorded). Some clones in this sample may be carry-over from other donors' samples. The sample taken for sequencing was CD8+ T cells from PBMCs. The CDR3 sequence: CASSLKDLSYEQYF. The CDR3 DNA sequence: TGTGCCAGCAGCTTAAAGGACTTATCCTACGAGCAGTACTTC.